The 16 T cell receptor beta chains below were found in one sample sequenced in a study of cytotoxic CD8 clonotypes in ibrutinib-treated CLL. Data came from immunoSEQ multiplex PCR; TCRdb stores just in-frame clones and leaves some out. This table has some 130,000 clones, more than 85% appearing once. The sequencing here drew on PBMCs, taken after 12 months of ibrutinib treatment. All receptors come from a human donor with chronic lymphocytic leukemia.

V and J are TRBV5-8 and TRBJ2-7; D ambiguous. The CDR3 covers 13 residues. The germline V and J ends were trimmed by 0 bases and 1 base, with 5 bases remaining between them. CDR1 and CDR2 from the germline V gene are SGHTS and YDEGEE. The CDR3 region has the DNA TGTGCCAGCAGCTTGGGGCGGTCCTACGAGCAGTACTTC. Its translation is CASSLGRSYEQYF.

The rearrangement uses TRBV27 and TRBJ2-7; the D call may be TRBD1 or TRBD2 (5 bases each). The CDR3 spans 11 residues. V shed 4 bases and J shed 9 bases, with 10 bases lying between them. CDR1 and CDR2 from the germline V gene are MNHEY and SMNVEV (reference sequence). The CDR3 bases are TGTGCCAGCAGTTCCTGGGACGGGCAGTACTTC. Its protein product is CASSSWDGQYF.

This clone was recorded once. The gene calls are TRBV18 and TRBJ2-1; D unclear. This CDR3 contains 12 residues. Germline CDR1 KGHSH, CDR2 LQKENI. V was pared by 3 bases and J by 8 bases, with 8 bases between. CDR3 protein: CASSPLGDEQFF. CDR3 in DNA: TGTGCCAGCTCACCGCTAGGCGATGAGCAGTTCTTC.

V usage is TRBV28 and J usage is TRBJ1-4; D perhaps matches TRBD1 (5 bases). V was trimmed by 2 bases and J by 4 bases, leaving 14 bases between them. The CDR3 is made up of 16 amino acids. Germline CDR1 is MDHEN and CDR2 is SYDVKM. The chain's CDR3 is CASSLGTALSNEKLFF. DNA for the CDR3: TGTGCCAGCAGTTTAGGGACCGCACTTAGTAATGAAAAACTGTTTTTT.

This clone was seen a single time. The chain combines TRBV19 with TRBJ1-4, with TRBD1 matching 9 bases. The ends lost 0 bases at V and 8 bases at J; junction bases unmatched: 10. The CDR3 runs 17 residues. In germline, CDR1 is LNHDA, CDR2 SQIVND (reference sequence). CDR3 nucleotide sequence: TGTGCCAGTAGTATAGATCACCCGGGACAGGGACGCGAAAAACTGTTTTTT. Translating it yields CASSIDHPGQGREKLFF.

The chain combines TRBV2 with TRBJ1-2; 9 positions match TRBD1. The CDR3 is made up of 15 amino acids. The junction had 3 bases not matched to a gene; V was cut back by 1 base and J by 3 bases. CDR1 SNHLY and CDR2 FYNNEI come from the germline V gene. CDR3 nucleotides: TGTGCCAGCAGTGAAGTGAGGGACAGGGACTATGGCTACACCTTC. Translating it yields CASSEVRDRDYGYTF.

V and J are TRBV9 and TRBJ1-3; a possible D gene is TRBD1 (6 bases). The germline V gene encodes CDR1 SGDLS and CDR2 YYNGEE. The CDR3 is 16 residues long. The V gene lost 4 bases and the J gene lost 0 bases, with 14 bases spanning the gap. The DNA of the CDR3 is TGTGCCAGCAGCCCCCAGGGGCGCGGCTCTGGAAACACCATATATTTT. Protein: CASSPQGRGSGNTIYF.

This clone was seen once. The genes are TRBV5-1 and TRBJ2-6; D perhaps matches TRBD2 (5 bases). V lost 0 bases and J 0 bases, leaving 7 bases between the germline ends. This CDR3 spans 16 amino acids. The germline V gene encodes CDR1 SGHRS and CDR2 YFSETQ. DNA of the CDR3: TGCGCCAGCAGCTTGGTTGCGGGCTCTGGGGCCAACGTCCTGACTTTC. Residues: CASSLVAGSGANVLTF.

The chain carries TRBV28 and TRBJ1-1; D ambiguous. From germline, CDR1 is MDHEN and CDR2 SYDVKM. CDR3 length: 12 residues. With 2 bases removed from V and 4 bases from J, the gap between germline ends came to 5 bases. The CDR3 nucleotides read TGTGCCAGCAGTTTACAAGTCACTGAAGCTTTCTTT. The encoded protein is CASSLQVTEAFF.

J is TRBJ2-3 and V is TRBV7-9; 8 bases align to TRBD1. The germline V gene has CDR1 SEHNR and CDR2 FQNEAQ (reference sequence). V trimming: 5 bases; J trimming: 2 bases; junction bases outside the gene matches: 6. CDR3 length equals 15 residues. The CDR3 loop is CASSRQGLDTDTQYF. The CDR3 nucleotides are TGTGCCAGCAGCCGACAGGGGCTGGACACAGATACGCAGTATTTT. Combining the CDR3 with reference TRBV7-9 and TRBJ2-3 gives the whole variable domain DTGVSQNPRHKITKRGQNVTFRCDPISEHNRLYWYRQTLGQGPEFLTYFQNEAQLEKSRLLSDRFSAERPKGSFSTLEIQRTEQGDSAMYLCASSRQGLDTDTQYFGPGTRLTVL.

CDR3 DNA: TGCAGCGTTACTGAGCTGAACACTGAAGCTTTCTTT. This encodes CSVTELNTEAFF. The gene calls are TRBV29-1 and TRBJ1-1; D is unclear. The CDR3 runs 12 residues. The germline V gene has CDR1 SQVTM and CDR2 ANQGSEA. Trimming stripped 5 bases from V and 0 bases from J, with 7 bases between.

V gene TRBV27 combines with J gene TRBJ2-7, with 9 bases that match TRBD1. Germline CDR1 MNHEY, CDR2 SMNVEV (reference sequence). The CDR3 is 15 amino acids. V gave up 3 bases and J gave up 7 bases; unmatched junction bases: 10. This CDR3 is CASSFTGQGKGEQYF. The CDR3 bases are TGTGCCAGCAGTTTTACTGGACAGGGGAAAGGTGAGCAGTACTTC.

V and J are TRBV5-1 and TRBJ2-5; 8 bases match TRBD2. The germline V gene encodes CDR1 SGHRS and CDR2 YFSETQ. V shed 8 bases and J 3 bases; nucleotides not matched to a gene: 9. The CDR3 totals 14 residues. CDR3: CASRSSGVEETQYF. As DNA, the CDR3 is TGCGCCAGTCGCAGTAGCGGGGTAGAAGAGACCCAGTACTTC.

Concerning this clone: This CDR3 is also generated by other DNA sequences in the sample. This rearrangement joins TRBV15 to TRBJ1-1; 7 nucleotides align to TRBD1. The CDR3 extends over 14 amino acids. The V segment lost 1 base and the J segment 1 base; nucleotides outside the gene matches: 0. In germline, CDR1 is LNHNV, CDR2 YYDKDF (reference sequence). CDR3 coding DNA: TGTGCCACCAGCAGAGGACAGGGGAACACTGAAGCTTTCTTT. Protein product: CATSRGQGNTEAFF.

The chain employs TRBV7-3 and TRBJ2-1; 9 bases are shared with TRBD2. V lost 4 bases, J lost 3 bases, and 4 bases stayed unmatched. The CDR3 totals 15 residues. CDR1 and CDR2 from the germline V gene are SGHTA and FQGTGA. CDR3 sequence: CASSSGLALYNEQFF. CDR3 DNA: TGTGCCAGCAGCTCGGGACTAGCCCTCTACAATGAGCAGTTCTTC.

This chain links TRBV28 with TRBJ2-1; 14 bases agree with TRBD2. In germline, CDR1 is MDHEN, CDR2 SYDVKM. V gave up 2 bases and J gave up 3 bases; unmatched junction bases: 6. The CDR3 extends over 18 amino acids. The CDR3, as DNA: TGTGCCAGCAGTTTACTCGGGACTAGCGGGAGCCTCTACAATGAGCAGTTCTTC. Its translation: CASSLLGTSGSLYNEQFF. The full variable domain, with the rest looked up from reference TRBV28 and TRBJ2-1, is DVKVTQSSRYLVKRTGEKVFLECVQDMDHENMFWYRQDPGLGLRLIYFSYDVKMKEKGDIPEGYSVSREKKERFSLILESASTNQTSMYLCASSLLGTSGSLYNEQFFGPGTRLTVL.